What follows are 11 T cell receptor beta chains derived from one specimen sequenced in a study of monozygotic twins with inflammatory bowel disease. Each CDR3 protein gets one entry in TCRdb, which reprocessed the 5' RACE reads and gives no DNA. The sample includes approximately 210,000 distinct CDR3 sequences. What was sequenced was blood. All receptors come from a human donor with ulcerative colitis or Crohn's disease, or a healthy co-twin of an affected twin (not recorded which).

The chain combines TRBV15 with TRBJ2-7. Per the germline V gene, CDR1 is LNHNV and CDR2 is YYDKDF (reference sequence). This CDR3 region has 13 residues. CDR3 loop: CATSRDGMDEQYF.

V usage is TRBV20-1 and J usage is TRBJ2-5; TCRdb selects TRBD2, and the lack of DNA leaves this call unchecked. The CDR3 is 14 amino acids. Germline-derived CDR1 and CDR2 are DFQATT and SNEGSKA (reference sequence). The CDR3 loop reads CSASRELVEETQYF.

The chain couples TRBV20-1 to TRBJ2-3; TCRdb's D gene call, TRBD2, goes unchecked for lack of DNA. Per the germline V gene, CDR1 is DFQATT and CDR2 is SNEGSKA (reference sequence). The CDR3 contains 15 residues. The CDR3 loop is CSAGSREGRVDTQYF.

This chain links TRBV2 with TRBJ2-1; the TRBD1 assignment by TCRdb is unverifiable without DNA. This CDR3 has 14 residues. Germline CDR1 SNHLY, CDR2 FYNNEI. CDR3 loop: CASTPEGGPNEQFF.

This chain joins TRBV2 and TRBJ2-2; the D gene TCRdb calls, TRBD2, cannot be checked with no DNA. Germline CDR1 is SNHLY and CDR2 is FYNNEI. The CDR3 has 16 residues. CDR3: CASKAASGGNTGELFF.

The chain is built from TRBV3-1 and TRBJ2-5. This CDR3 region has 12 residues. Germline V gene lookup returns CDR1 LGHDT and CDR2 YNNKEL (reference sequence). CDR3 residues: CASSRGQETQYF.

The rearrangement joins TRBV5-1 to TRBJ2-7; the D call of TRBD1 rests on TCRdb alone, since no DNA is present to check it. The CDR3 is 14 amino acids. Germline-derived CDR1 and CDR2 are SGHRS and YFSETQ. The CDR3 is CASSWDRGYYEQYF.

CDR3 sequence: CATRTGGSTGELFF. The chain has TRBV19 and TRBJ2-2; without DNA, the TCRdb call of TRBD1 cannot be checked. CDR3 length: 14 residues. The germline CDR1 and CDR2 sequences are LNHDA and SQIVND (reference sequence). The full variable domain, rest sourced from reference TRBV19 and TRBJ2-2, is DGGITQSPKYLFRKEGQNVTLSCEQNLNHDAMYWYRQDPGQGLRLIYYSQIVNDFQKGDIAEGYSVSREKKESFPLTVTSAQKNPTAFYLCATRTGGSTGELFFGEGSRLTVL.

V and J are TRBV11-2 and TRBJ2-5. The CDR3 is 11 residues long. Germline assignment: CDR1 SGHAT and CDR2 FQNNGV. The CDR3: CASSLGVAQYF. Full variable domain (remainder filled in from reference TRBV11-2 and TRBJ2-5): EAGVAQSPRYKIIEKRQSVAFWCNPISGHATLYWYQQILGQGPKLLIQFQNNGVVDDSQLPKDRFSAERLKGVDSTLKIQPAKLEDSAVYLCASSLGVAQYFGPGTRLLVL.

The chain carries TRBV7-6 and TRBJ2-2; TCRdb's D call, TRBD2, is unchecked because there is no DNA. CDR3 length equals 17 residues. CDR1 and CDR2 from the germline V gene are SGHVS and FNYEAQ. The CDR3 protein is CASSSPAVSGFTGELFF.

The V call is TRBV24-1, the J call TRBJ2-3; the TCRdb call, TRBD1, lacks DNA for checking. This CDR3 contains 14 residues. Germline V gene data show CDR1 as KGHDR and CDR2 as SFDVKD. CDR3 in amino acids: CATSDLLWGDTQYF.